This TCR beta chain appears in the sequencing data of a study of blood T cells in healthy people across ages. Study context: The template switching approach captured approximately one barcoded beta molecule for every two T cells. General study findings and limits: Among long-lived donors, naive CD4+ cells were more numerous and diversity higher than in aged donors. Unknown donor CMV status possibly confounded expanded clonotype changes. Per million T cells, TCR beta diversity dropped about linearly as age rose.

For the second PCR, which ran for roughly 6 to 11 cycles, a sample-barcoded 5' primer and a J-beta primer mix were used. MiXCR was run by TCRdb on the 5' RACE reads, yielding one entry per CDR3 protein. Here the sample spans about 1,400,000 distinct CDR3 sequences, 42% being singletons. The CDR3 runs 19 residues. The germline V gene encodes CDR1 SGHDN and CDR2 FVKESK. V gave up 3 bases and J gave up 0 bases, with 20 bases separating them. With respect to this clonotype: Its matching antigen is unknown.

The source material was blood. The chain is built from TRBV14 and TRBJ1-4; D remains unclear. The receptor was isolated from a woman aged 18-29 years in good health. CDR3 in amino acids: CASSHPPGHLVATNEKLFF. CDR3 in DNA: TGTGCCAGCAGCCACCCACCGGGCCACCTTGTTGCAACTAATGAAAAACTGTTTTTT.